This is a list of T cell receptor beta chains from one sample in a study of T cell changes during pregnancy in multiple sclerosis. Assay used: immunoSEQ multiplex PCR; TCRdb lists only in-frame clones, some missing. The sample has tens of thousands of clones; 85% to 95% are singletons. The material sequenced was CD8+ T cells from peripheral blood mononuclear cells, taken in the first trimester of pregnancy. These receptors all stem from a female donor with multiple sclerosis, enrolled in a pregnancy study. The CDR3 runs from the conserved cysteine through the conserved F or W. Fields, in order: J gene, D gene, V gene, clone size, CDR3 DNA, CDR3 protein. D genes are given only for firm matches. Clone size is not always given. Where it is, it says once, few, many or a class for expanded clones.

J gene: TRBJ1-1
D gene: -
V gene: TRBV29-1
clone size: -
CDR3 DNA: TGCAGCGTTGGAGGGGGTAACACTGAAGCTTTCTTT
CDR3 protein: CSVGGGNTEAFF

J gene: TRBJ2-5
D gene: TRBD2
V gene: TRBV7-8
clone size: -
CDR3 DNA: TGTGCCAGCAGGCCCCGACTAGCGGGAGAGGAGACCCAGTACTTC
CDR3 protein: CASRPRLAGEETQYF

J gene: TRBJ2-3
D gene: -
V gene: TRBV4-1
clone size: -
CDR3 DNA: TGCGCCAGCAGCCAAGATAGAGATACGCAGTATTTT
CDR3 protein: CASSQDRDTQYF

J gene: TRBJ2-1
D gene: TRBD2
V gene: TRBV7-9
clone size: -
CDR3 DNA: TGTGCCAGCAGCTTAGAACAGCGGGGTGGAAATGAGCAGTTCTTC
CDR3 protein: CASSLEQRGGNEQFF

J gene: TRBJ2-1
D gene: -
V gene: TRBV19
clone size: -
CDR3 DNA: TGTGCCAGTAGCCCCCTCCTTTCGAGCGACTACAATGAGCAGTTCTTC
CDR3 protein: CASSPLLSSDYNEQFF

J gene: TRBJ2-7
D gene: TRBD1
V gene: TRBV6-1
clone size: -
CDR3 DNA: TGTGCCAGCGTTCCCGGGACAGGGGGCTACGAGCAGTACTTC
CDR3 protein: CASVPGTGGYEQYF

J gene: TRBJ2-7
D gene: -
V gene: TRBV30
clone size: -
CDR3 DNA: TGTGCCTGGAGCTCCGGAGGGGGCTCTTTCGAGCAGTACTTC
CDR3 protein: CAWSSGGGSFEQYF

J gene: TRBJ1-1
D gene: -
V gene: TRBV5-1
clone size: -
CDR3 DNA: TGCGCCAGCAGCCCCCCAGGGGTAATGAACACTGAAGCTTTCTTT
CDR3 protein: CASSPPGVMNTEAFF

J gene: TRBJ2-1
D gene: TRBD2
V gene: TRBV28
clone size: -
CDR3 DNA: TGTGCCAGCACCCGAGGAGCGGGAGCCTTTTTATCCTCCTACAATGAGCAGTTCTTC
CDR3 protein: CASTRGAGAFLSSYNEQFF

J gene: TRBJ1-2
D gene: -
V gene: TRBV7-9
clone size: -
CDR3 DNA: TGTGCCAGCAGCTTATTCGGGGTACAGAAAAAGGTTTCCTATGGCTACACCTTC
CDR3 protein: CASSLFGVQKKVSYGYTF

J gene: TRBJ2-3
D gene: TRBD2
V gene: TRBV29-1
clone size: -
CDR3 DNA: TGCAGCGTTGAGGGTGCGGGAGGGCCGACAGATACGCAGTATTTT
CDR3 protein: CSVEGAGGPTDTQYF

J gene: TRBJ1-1
D gene: -
V gene: TRBV30
clone size: -
CDR3 DNA: TGTGCCTGGGGCAGTTCGAACACTGAAGCTTTCTTT
CDR3 protein: CAWGSSNTEAFF

J gene: TRBJ1-5
D gene: TRBD1
V gene: TRBV19
clone size: -
CDR3 DNA: TGTGCCAGTAGTGCTTGGGACAGGGTAAGCAATCAGCCCCAGCATTTT
CDR3 protein: CASSAWDRVSNQPQHF

J gene: TRBJ1-2
D gene: TRBD1
V gene: TRBV7-9
clone size: few
CDR3 DNA: TGTGCCAGCAGCCTCGAGGGACAGGCGTATGGCTACACCTTC
CDR3 protein: CASSLEGQAYGYTF

J gene: TRBJ2-7
D gene: -
V gene: TRBV5-4
clone size: -
CDR3 DNA: TGTGCCAGCAGACCCGACAGGCCAAACTCCTACGAGCAGTACTTC
CDR3 protein: CASRPDRPNSYEQYF

J gene: TRBJ2-7
D gene: -
V gene: TRBV11-2
clone size: -
CDR3 DNA: TGTGCCAGCAGCTTAGGTAGCGAGCAGTACTTC
CDR3 protein: CASSLGSEQYF

J gene: TRBJ2-1
D gene: -
V gene: TRBV7-3
clone size: -
CDR3 DNA: TGTGCCAGCAGCTTGGGGCTGAACGCAGAGCAGTTCTTC
CDR3 protein: CASSLGLNAEQFF

J gene: TRBJ2-2
D gene: -
V gene: TRBV14
clone size: once
CDR3 DNA: TGTGCCAGCAGTGCAACAGGGTACACCGGGGAGCTGTTTTTT
CDR3 protein: CASSATGYTGELFF

J gene: TRBJ2-3
D gene: TRBD2
V gene: TRBV7-6
clone size: -
CDR3 DNA: TGTGCCAGCAGCTCCTGGACTAGCGGGAGCACAGATACGCAGTATTTT
CDR3 protein: CASSSWTSGSTDTQYF

J gene: TRBJ1-1
D gene: TRBD1
V gene: TRBV5-1
clone size: -
CDR3 DNA: TGCGCCAGCAGCCCAGTGACAGGGCCGAACACTGAAGCTTTCTTT
CDR3 protein: CASSPVTGPNTEAFF

J gene: TRBJ1-4
D gene: -
V gene: TRBV21-1
clone size: -
CDR3 DNA: TGTGCCAGCAGCAAATTTCGGGACATGTATGAAAAACTGTTTTTT
CDR3 protein: CASSKFRDMYEKLFF

J gene: TRBJ1-5
D gene: -
V gene: TRBV19
clone size: -
CDR3 DNA: TGTGCCAGTAGTATAACCTCGGGTGAGGACAATCAGCCCCAGCATTTT
CDR3 protein: CASSITSGEDNQPQHF

J gene: TRBJ1-1
D gene: -
V gene: TRBV7-9
clone size: -
CDR3 DNA: TGTGCCAGCAGCCCCTTGACGGGTGAAGCTTTCTTT
CDR3 protein: CASSPLTGEAFF

J gene: TRBJ1-4
D gene: -
V gene: TRBV7-9
clone size: -
CDR3 DNA: TGTGCCAGCAGCCCGGGGGAGGGTTCCCCTAATGAAAAACTGTTTTTT
CDR3 protein: CASSPGEGSPNEKLFF

J gene: TRBJ1-5
D gene: TRBD1
V gene: TRBV27
clone size: -
CDR3 DNA: TGTGCCAGCAGCCTGGACAGGGTGAATCAGCCCCAGCATTTT
CDR3 protein: CASSLDRVNQPQHF

J gene: TRBJ2-1
D gene: -
V gene: TRBV5-1
clone size: -
CDR3 DNA: TGCGCCAGCAGCTTGGGATGGGGAGAGAGGCTCAATGAGCAGTTCTTC
CDR3 protein: CASSLGWGERLNEQFF

J gene: TRBJ1-2
D gene: TRBD1
V gene: TRBV14
clone size: -
CDR3 DNA: TGTGCCAGCAGCCAAGCGGGGACAGCTTTTAACTATGGCTACACCTTC
CDR3 protein: CASSQAGTAFNYGYTF

J gene: TRBJ2-5
D gene: TRBD2
V gene: TRBV7-9
clone size: -
CDR3 DNA: TGTGCCAGCAGTTTTTTAGCGGGAGGGGGGGAGACCCAGTACTTC
CDR3 protein: CASSFLAGGGETQYF

J gene: TRBJ1-1
D gene: -
V gene: TRBV6-1
clone size: -
CDR3 DNA: TGTGCCAGCAGTTCCAGGGGTAAGAACACTGAAGCTTTCTTT
CDR3 protein: CASSSRGKNTEAFF

J gene: TRBJ1-2
D gene: TRBD1
V gene: TRBV30
clone size: -
CDR3 DNA: TGTGCCTGGAGCTATGGACAGGGGGATGGCTACACCTTC
CDR3 protein: CAWSYGQGDGYTF

J gene: TRBJ2-7
D gene: TRBD2
V gene: TRBV7-9
clone size: -
CDR3 DNA: TGTGCCAGCAGAGGGAGGGGTCCGGGCGAGCAGTACTTC
CDR3 protein: CASRGRGPGEQYF

J gene: TRBJ1-1
D gene: TRBD1
V gene: TRBV2
clone size: -
CDR3 DNA: TGTGCCAGCAGTGAAGGGACAGGAGGCGCTGAAGCTTTCTTT
CDR3 protein: CASSEGTGGAEAFF

J gene: TRBJ2-1
D gene: -
V gene: TRBV4-3
clone size: -
CDR3 DNA: TGCGCCAGCAGCCAAGAACAGGGCTCCTACAATGAGCAGTTCTTC
CDR3 protein: CASSQEQGSYNEQFF

J gene: TRBJ1-4
D gene: TRBD1
V gene: TRBV2
clone size: -
CDR3 DNA: TGTGCCAGCAGAGGTGGTAGCGGAGGGGGCGGAGAAAAACTGTTTTTT
CDR3 protein: CASRGGSGGGGEKLFF

J gene: TRBJ2-7
D gene: TRBD2
V gene: TRBV7-9
clone size: -
CDR3 DNA: TGTGCCAGCAGCCCGCCCCCTGGGGGGGGGTACTACGAGCAGTACTTC
CDR3 protein: CASSPPPGGGYYEQYF

J gene: TRBJ2-5
D gene: -
V gene: TRBV5-6
clone size: -
CDR3 DNA: TGTGCCAGCAGCGGGAGGGGGTCGGGGGCACTCCAAGAGACCCAGTACTTC
CDR3 protein: CASSGRGSGALQETQYF

J gene: TRBJ1-1
D gene: -
V gene: TRBV4-1
clone size: -
CDR3 DNA: TGCGCCAGCAGCCAAGTTCAGGACACTGAAGCTTTCTTT
CDR3 protein: CASSQVQDTEAFF

J gene: TRBJ1-2
D gene: -
V gene: TRBV13
clone size: -
CDR3 DNA: TGTGCCAGCAGCTGGGAAGCCTCAGGGGATAGCTATGGCTACACCTTC
CDR3 protein: CASSWEASGDSYGYTF

J gene: TRBJ1-1
D gene: -
V gene: TRBV2
clone size: -
CDR3 DNA: TGTGCCAGCAGTGAGGCGGACAGATTCAACACTGAAGCTTTCTTT
CDR3 protein: CASSEADRFNTEAFF

J gene: TRBJ2-7
D gene: -
V gene: TRBV28
clone size: -
CDR3 DNA: TGTGCCAGCAGTCCGGACACAAAAGGTACCTACGAGCAGTACTTC
CDR3 protein: CASSPDTKGTYEQYF

J gene: TRBJ1-5
D gene: -
V gene: TRBV1
clone size: few
CDR3 DNA: TGCACCAGCAGCCGGGACTGTAGCAATCAGCCCCAGCATTTT
CDR3 protein: CTSSRDCSNQPQHF